The TCR beta chain under discussion was sequenced for a study of blood T cell repertoires in COVID-19. The data were produced by immunoSEQ multiplex PCR, yet TCRdb's version contains in-frame clones alone and is incomplete. The sample holds 130,000 to 150,000 clones; more than 80% are singletons and the top ten take 13%. Between the trimmed V and J ends, which lost 2 bases and 2 bases, there was a span of 8 bases. The CDR3 sequence is 13 residues long. Germline CDR1 and CDR2: SGHRS and YFSETQ. Seattle patients were enrolled during active infection and followed longitudinally. The sequencing input was peripheral blood. The source is a man aged 18 to 30 with COVID-19, enrolled during active disease. This sequence joins TRBV5-1 and TRBJ2-7; D remains unclear. CDR3 in DNA: TGCGCCAGCAGCTTCAATACACCCTACGAGCAGTACTTC. The encoded protein is CASSFNTPYEQYF.